The entry that follows covers one T cell receptor (beta chain) sequence. Measured with immunoSEQ multiplex PCR; TCRdb has only the in-frame clones, and not every one. The sample shows 95,000 to 100,000 clones, more than 85% of them seen only once. The record originates from a study of T cell changes during pregnancy in multiple sclerosis. Looked up from germline, CDR1 is ENHRY and CDR2 is SYGVKD. This CDR3 region has 13 residues. Germline trimming cut 10 bases from V and 3 bases from J; bases unmatched to any gene: 5. The J gene is TRBJ1-3, the V gene TRBV10-3; 8 bases map to TRBD1. This material consisted of peripheral blood, taken in the second trimester of pregnancy. This TCR came from a female donor with multiple sclerosis, enrolled in a pregnancy study. In DNA form, the CDR3 reads TGTGCCACCGACAGGGGCAATGGAAACACCATATATTTT. It specifies CATDRGNGNTIYF.